Listed here are 9 T cell receptor beta chains from one sample, sequenced in a study of breast tumors, draining lymph nodes, adjacent tissues. TCRdb re-derived calls from the multiplex PCR reads in MiXCR, one entry per CDR3 protein. The profile covers about 17,000 distinct CDR3 sequences, with around 58% appearing a single time and about 20% taken by the ten largest. The sequenced material came from tumor-adjacent breast tissue. Receptor source: a female donor with breast cancer. Some clones in this sample may be carry-over from other donors' samples.

The chain joins TRBV4-3 to TRBJ1-6; 7 bases map to TRBD1. Germline CDR1 reads LGHNA; CDR2 reads YSLEER. V shed 0 bases and J 9 bases; nucleotides not matched to a gene: 5. This CDR3 is 15 amino acids long. The CDR3: CASSQDDRVGSPLHF. CDR3 in DNA: TGCGCCAGCAGCCAAGACGACAGGGTTGGTTCACCCCTCCACTTT.

This clonotype is deemed medium-sized. The rearrangement links TRBV5-4 to TRBJ1-2; 12 nucleotides line up with TRBD1. The CDR3 spans 14 residues. The V and J ends lost 7 bases and 4 bases, in that order; junction bases with no gene match: 5. Germline CDR1 is SGHNT and CDR2 is YYREEE (reference sequence). CDR3 loop: CASGGTGGAYGYTF. The DNA of the CDR3 is TGTGCCAGCGGGGGGACAGGGGGCGCCTATGGCTACACCTTC.

This clonotype is a singleton in its sample. The chain has TRBV20-1 and TRBJ1-5; D is ambiguous. The CDR3 is 13 residues long. V gave up 2 bases and J gave up 5 bases, with 10 bases separating them. Per germline, CDR1 DFQATT and CDR2 SNEGSKA (reference sequence). CDR3 residues: CSARPQWDQPQHF. For the CDR3, the DNA is TGCAGTGCTAGACCTCAGTGGGATCAGCCCCAGCATTTT.

The J gene is TRBJ1-2, the V gene TRBV20-1; 10 nucleotides line up with TRBD1. This CDR3 contains 13 residues. The trim removed 4 bases at V and 4 bases at J, leaving 3 bases unmatched. From germline, CDR1 is DFQATT and CDR2 SNEGSKA (reference sequence). The CDR3: CSATRTGGYGYTF. CDR3 coding DNA: TGCAGTGCTACTCGGACAGGGGGCTATGGCTACACCTTC.

The chain has TRBV11-2 and TRBJ1-4; D is ambiguous. Germline V lookup: CDR1 SGHAT, CDR2 FQNNGV. This CDR3 contains 13 residues. Trimming stripped 1 base from V and 5 bases from J, with 5 bases between. DNA for the CDR3: TGTGCCAGCAGCTTAGCTGGGAATGAAAAACTGTTTTTT. It translates to CASSLAGNEKLFF.

As regards this clonotype: This may arise from a read error, as a much more abundant clone is one base away. The CDR3 ends on some other residue instead of the conserved phenylalanine or tryptophan, so this is likely a read error. The chain links TRBV25-1 to TRBJ1-1; perhaps TRBD1 as D (5 bases). CDR3 length equals 12 residues. Trimming shortened V by 7 bases and J by 5 bases, and 11 bases separated the two germline ends. Germline V gives CDR1 MGHDK, CDR2 SYGVNS. The CDR3 loop is CASMLGGTEAFS. The CDR3 region has the DNA TGTGCCAGCATGCTGGGGGGTACTGAAGCTTTCTCT.

This clonotype has just a few counts. J is TRBJ2-7 and V is TRBV4-2; D unclear. The V and J ends lost 0 bases and 1 base respectively, with 13 bases between them. The length of the CDR3 is 16 residues. Germline CDR1 LGHNA, CDR2 YNFKEQ. The CDR3 nucleotides are TGTGCCAGCAGCCAAGAGTCGTCACCCCAATCCTACGAGCAGTACTTC. The encoded protein is CASSQESSPQSYEQYF.

This chain joins TRBV4-3 and TRBJ2-3; D possibly corresponds to TRBD2 (6 bases). Trimming shortened V by 0 bases and J by 6 bases, and 16 bases separated the two germline ends. The CDR3 loop spans 16 amino acids. CDR1 is LGHNA, CDR2 YSLEER, per germline. As DNA, the CDR3 is TGCGCCAGCAGCCAAGATGTTAGCGGCGGTCTGGATACGCAGTATTTT. Protein sequence: CASSQDVSGGLDTQYF.

As regards this clonotype: A much larger clone sits a single nucleotide away, making a read error possible. CDR3 sequence reads: CASREPQGCTEAFF. The DNA for the CDR3 is TGTGCCAGCAGGGAACCTCAGGGGTGCACTGAAGCTTTCTTT. V gene TRBV6-5 combines with J gene TRBJ1-1, with D tentatively TRBD1 (6 bases). This CDR3 contains 14 residues. CDR1 and CDR2 (germline): MNHEY, SVGAGI. V shed 6 bases and J shed 4 bases, with 15 bases lying between them.